These 10 T cell receptor beta chains originate from one sample sequenced in a study of shared clonotypes between healthy human individuals. Repertoires were generated with immunoSEQ multiplex PCR, while TCRdb's copy carries only in-frame clones and drops some. This table has 2 million to 2.5 million clones, approximately 93% appearing once. The sequenced sample was naive CD4+ T cells from PBMCs. Noted subset: CD45RA+ positively selected. The receptors were sampled from a man aged 18 to 35 in good health. Some clones in this sample may be carry-over from other donors' samples.

V usage is TRBV18 and J usage is TRBJ1-1; possible D gene TRBD1, 5 bases. The CDR3 is made up of 15 amino acids. The V gene lost 3 bases and the J gene lost 4 bases, with 15 bases spanning the gap. The V gene's germline CDR1 is KGHSH and CDR2 LQKENI. Here the CDR3 DNA reads TGTGCCAGCTCACCGACCCCGAGGGGTGTCACTGAAGCTTTCTTT. This encodes CASSPTPRGVTEAFF.

V and J are TRBV19 and TRBJ2-5, with D hard to call. The V end lost 5 bases, the J end lost 6 bases, and 7 bases lay between the germline ends. The CDR3 has 11 residues. CDR1 LNHDA and CDR2 SQIVND come from the germline V gene (reference sequence). The CDR3: CASSVGQTQYF. DNA for the CDR3: TGTGCCAGTAGTGTTGGACAGACCCAGTACTTC.

Comments on this clone: Other nucleotide sequences in the sample specify the same CDR3. This chain links TRBV20-1 with TRBJ2-1, with 7 bases identical to TRBD2. The CDR3 is 11 amino acids. CDR1 DFQATT and CDR2 SNEGSKA come from the germline V gene (reference sequence). J gave up 8 bases and V 5 bases, and 3 bases lay outside the gene matches. The CDR3 coding sequence is TGCAGTGCTGGGAGGGGCCATGAGCAGTTCTTC. As protein: CSAGRGHEQFF.

The chain combines TRBV2 with TRBJ2-6; D is uncertain. This CDR3 has 16 amino acids. V was pared by 3 bases and J by 1 base, with 10 bases between. Per germline, CDR1 SNHLY and CDR2 FYNNEI. The CDR3 spells CASSDPDTSGANVLTF. CDR3 nucleotides: TGTGCCAGCAGTGATCCCGACACGTCTGGGGCCAACGTCCTGACTTTC.

The J gene is TRBJ2-7, the V gene TRBV2, with TRBD1 matching 9 bases. V was clipped by 2 bases and J by 6 bases; unmatched bases: 14. The V gene's germline CDR1 is SNHLY and CDR2 FYNNEI. The CDR3 consists of 17 residues. The chain's CDR3 is CASSENKGGTGNFEQYF. The CDR3 DNA sequence: TGTGCCAGCAGTGAAAATAAGGGCGGGACAGGGAACTTCGAGCAGTACTTC.

This clone was picked up one time. The gene calls are TRBV11-3 and TRBJ2-7, with no clear D. Germline V gene data show CDR1 as SGHNT and CDR2 as YENEEA. This CDR3 is built from 10 residues. The V end was cut by 1 base, the J end by 6 bases, with 1 base between. CDR3 amino acids: CASSLGEQYF. CDR3 coding DNA: TGTGCCAGCAGCTTAGGCGAGCAGTACTTC.

The chain carries TRBV4-1 and TRBJ2-2; unclear D gene. Germline V gives CDR1 MGHRA, CDR2 YSYEKL. Deletions cut 5 bases from V and 5 bases from J, with 6 bases between. CDR3 length: 12 amino acids. The CDR3 DNA reads TGCGCCAGCAGCTTACAAACCGGGGAGCTGTTTTTT. This codes for CASSLQTGELFF.

The genes are TRBV4-3 and TRBJ2-3; D may be TRBD2 (6 bases). CDR1 is LGHNA, CDR2 YSLEER, per germline. CDR3 length: 16 amino acids. Trimming cost V 0 bases and J 4 bases, with 14 bases left between them. CDR3 protein: CASSQDQSGVADTQYF. CDR3 sequence (DNA): TGCGCCAGCAGCCAAGATCAATCGGGAGTCGCAGATACGCAGTATTTT.

The genes are TRBV28 and TRBJ1-2; D perhaps matches TRBD1 (5 bases). V lost 5 bases and J 4 bases, leaving 11 bases between the germline ends. The CDR3 is 13 amino acids. Germline-derived CDR1 and CDR2 are MDHEN and SYDVKM. The CDR3 DNA is TGTGCCAGCAGTCCACAGGACGGCTATGGCTACACCTTC. This translates into CASSPQDGYGYTF.

DNA for the CDR3: TGTGCCAGCACCCTAGTGGGGACCACAGATACGCAGTATTTT. Protein product: CASTLVGTTDTQYF. The chain links TRBV5-5 to TRBJ2-3; D possibly uses TRBD1 or TRBD2 (5 bases each). V was cut by 6 bases and J by 2 bases, with 13 bases left in between. Germline V CDR1 and CDR2: SGHKS, YYEKEE (reference sequence). The CDR3 totals 14 residues.